The 5 T cell receptor beta chains below were found in one sample sequenced in a study of blood T cell repertoires in COVID-19 (dated by TCRdb to 2018 to 2021). The method behind the library was the immunoSEQ multiplex PCR assay. In its TCRdb copy, this immuneACCESS table keeps in-frame sequences only and misses some clones. Where compared with another copy, unresolved V genes explain less than half of these, and the others have no known cause. Recorded for this sample are around 300,000 clones; approximately 90% of them occurred a single time. The leading ten clones occupy about 3% of the sample. The sample was PBMCs or T cells enriched from blood (not recorded which). Receptors were obtained from a woman aged 45 to 65 who had recovered from COVID-19.

This clone has only one observation. The chain has TRBV10-2 and TRBJ2-1; TRBD2 might be the D (6 bases). Trimming pared 5 bases from V and 6 bases from J, leaving 14 bases between. This CDR3 comprises 14 residues. Germline loops: CDR1 WSHSY, CDR2 SAAADI. CDR3 protein: CASSSWRAGNEQFF. The CDR3 region has the DNA TGCGCCAGCAGTTCCTGGAGGGCGGGCAATGAGCAGTTCTTC.

In nucleotides, the CDR3 is TGTGCCAGCAGCCAAACAACTAGCGGGAGGGGCGAGACCCAGTACTTC. Translating it yields CASSQTTSGRGETQYF. The chain uses TRBV3-1 (or the pseudogene TRBV3-2) and TRBJ2-5; 13 nucleotides match TRBD2. Unmatched junction bases numbered 5, after V lost 2 bases and J lost 5 bases. This CDR3 is 16 amino acids long. CDR1 is LGHDT and CDR2 is YNNKEL in the germline V gene (reference sequence).

This chain links TRBV5-4 with TRBJ2-1, with 13 bases matching TRBD2. Germline V gives CDR1 SGHNT, CDR2 YYREEE (reference sequence). The V and J ends lost 3 bases and 6 bases, in that order; junction bases with no gene match: 3. CDR3 length equals 15 residues. The DNA for the CDR3 is TGTGCCAGCAGCTCCGGGACTAGCGGGATCAATGAGCAGTTCTTC. Amino acids: CASSSGTSGINEQFF.

V and J are TRBV7-2 and TRBJ1-1, with a possible D match to TRBD1 (6 bases). This CDR3 region has 15 residues. With 3 bases removed from V and 4 bases from J, the gap between germline ends came to 15 bases. Germline CDR1 and CDR2: SGHTA and FQGNSA. CDR3 DNA sequence: TGTGCCAGCAGCTTTAACAGGGTCTGGAGCACTGAAGCTTTCTTT. It specifies CASSFNRVWSTEAFF.

This clone appeared a single time. This chain links TRBV5-6 with TRBJ1-5, with D hard to call. V was cut by 2 bases and J by 3 bases, with 21 bases left in between. The CDR3 runs to 18 residues. CDR1 SGHDT and CDR2 YYEEEE come from the germline V gene. The CDR3 coding sequence is TGTGCCAGCAGCTTACGGTCGGGATGGAGGGCAATCAATCAGCCCCAGCATTTT. Translation: CASSLRSGWRAINQPQHF.